This TCR beta chain is drawn from a study of T cell responses to AZD1222 COVID-19 vaccine (dated by TCRdb to the early 2020s). Study-wide context: A total of just over 230 trial participants underwent TCR sequencing, of whom about 210 had received two doses of AZD1222 and 26 had received two doses of the MenACWY control vaccine. Trial participants were enrolled by age into subgroups of 18-55, 56-69 and 70-plus years, and around 150, 28 and 57 TCR-sequenced participants, respectively, were included in these subgroups. The study at large found these results: In the small 56-69-year group, the increase in depth fell short of significance, most likely because of low power. Reportedly, almost half of the unique spike-specific TCRs recognized epitopes lying outside the regions that are mutated in the B.1.351 and B.1.1.7 variants. After two AZD1222 doses, both the breadth and the depth of spike-specific TCRs were significantly higher than at day 0 and than in MenACWY recipients. Because no samples from the day 14 peak response were available, repertoires could be characterized only after the peak T cell response. CD4 TCRs associated with the vaccine covered the entire spike protein, and the dominant responses were in regions 160-218 and 743-854. Participants were mostly white British, with more females than males. The authors suggested clonal diversity may have been underestimated. Only five to seven AZD1222 recipients were SARS-CoV-2 seropositive at baseline, limiting conclusions about previously exposed vaccinees.

Inclusive of the bounding cysteine and phenylalanine, the CDR3 is 13 residues long. The CDR3 DNA has 39 bases and is translated from base 1. The germline V gene sets CDR1 to WSHSY and CDR2 to SAAADI. V was cut back by 4 bases and J by 10 bases, leaving a gap of 14 bases between them. The CDR3 regions of human TCRbeta chains were analyzed by immunosequencing. The authors processed their data as follows. TCRs in the repertoires were compared against a reference library of SARS-CoV-2-specific TCRs that had been generated with the MIRA antigen-specificity platform. Breadth meant the fraction of unique TCRs that were SARS-CoV-2-associated, whereas depth meant the fraction of total T cells that were SARS-CoV-2-associated. Using the MIRA data, every spike-specific TCR was mapped to the spike region that the TCR reacted to and assigned to either a CD4 or a CD8 class. Log10-transformed breadth and depth values were compared by one-way ANOVA with Sidak's multiple comparisons tests. TCRdb stores this immuneACCESS table with in-frame sequences only. Part of the clones is absent; in the studies checked, under half of the shortfall reflects unresolved V genes, and no reason is known for the rest. Clonal size and the V and J genes are those of that table, whereas D and trimming came from the DNA. The sample data list 120,000 or so clones, and over 85% of these were observed just once. The ten largest clones represent about 2.6% of the sample.

The time point label, as the study defines it: about 28 days (+/-7) after the second vaccine dose. AZD1222 recipients with second doses at about 4 weeks or about 12 weeks were pooled, because spike-specific TCR depth and breadth did not differ between schedules. Vaccinee samples were obtained from the UK trials COV001 and COV002, which included a single-blind randomized controlled phase 2/3 trial of AZD1222 (ChAdOx1 nCoV-19) in healthy adults. For TCRbeta chain sequencing, PBMC samples were collected from trial participants at day 0 and at day 28 after the second dose. This clone has a handful of counts. Its cognate antigen has yet to be identified. One base away there is no much larger clone; base qualities are not given.

The specimen was peripheral blood, collected 28 days after the second AZD1222 dose. The rearranged segments are TRBV10-2 and TRBJ2-1; possibly the D gene is TRBD2, per 5 matching bases. The sequence came from an adult who received the AZD1222 COVID-19 vaccine. In nucleotides, the sequence is TGCGCCAGCAGTGGTGGAGCCGAGGGCGAGCAGTTCTTC. Its protein is CASSGGAEGEQFF.